This T cell receptor beta chain was recorded in a study of T cell clonality in common variable immunodeficiency. General study findings and limits: CVID subjects had higher TCRbeta clonality than healthy controls, most marked in about a third. In common variable immunodeficiency, TCR beta chains reportedly carried fewer deletions and N-nucleotide insertions.

Heparinized whole blood, roughly 5 to 9 ml, came from each donor. This clone was seen a few times. Its target is not known. The read falls 3 residues short of the CDR3 end, and the missing part is taken from the germline J gene. Measured with immunoSEQ multiplex PCR; TCRdb has only the in-frame clones, and not every one. Sampling found around 40,000 clones, none seen once. CDR1 and CDR2 from the germline V gene are SGHTA and FQGTGA. This CDR3 is built from 16 residues. The chain has TRBV7-3 and TRBJ1-1, with TRBD1 as a possible D gene (5 bases). Sequencing was performed on peripheral blood mononuclear cells. The TCR comes from a person between 18 and 69 years old in good health. The CDR3 DNA, read in part, is TGTGCCAGCAGCCCGGGTGCTAGCGGGGGGAACAATGAG. This translates into CASSPGASGGNNE. The full CDR3 sequence reads CASSPGASGGNNEAFF.